This TCR beta chain was captured by sequencing in a study of glioma-infiltrating T cells after dendritic cell vaccination. The junction had 3 bases not matched to a gene; V was cut back by 5 bases and J by 4 bases. Germline V gene data show CDR1 as SGHTA and CDR2 as FQGTGA. The CDR3 is 14 residues long. Primers: 60 V beta forward and 13 J beta reverse. Assay used: immunoSEQ multiplex PCR; TCRdb lists only in-frame clones, some missing. The table shows about 95,000 clones, with 85% to 90% occurring only once. Patients had residual fresh-frozen tumor tissue and more than two years of survival data. Isocitrate dehydrogenase mutation was absent in all glioblastoma patients. Before vaccination, two weeks after the third vaccination, and at progression, PBMC were collected.

The sequences come from blood, collected before dendritic cell vaccination. V is TRBV7-3 and J is TRBJ2-5; TRBD2 matches at 11 bases. The clonotype originates from a human donor with glioblastoma. The CDR3 is CASSPGLAGETQYF. The CDR3 DNA reads TGTGCCAGCAGCCCCGGACTAGCGGGAGAGACCCAGTACTTC.